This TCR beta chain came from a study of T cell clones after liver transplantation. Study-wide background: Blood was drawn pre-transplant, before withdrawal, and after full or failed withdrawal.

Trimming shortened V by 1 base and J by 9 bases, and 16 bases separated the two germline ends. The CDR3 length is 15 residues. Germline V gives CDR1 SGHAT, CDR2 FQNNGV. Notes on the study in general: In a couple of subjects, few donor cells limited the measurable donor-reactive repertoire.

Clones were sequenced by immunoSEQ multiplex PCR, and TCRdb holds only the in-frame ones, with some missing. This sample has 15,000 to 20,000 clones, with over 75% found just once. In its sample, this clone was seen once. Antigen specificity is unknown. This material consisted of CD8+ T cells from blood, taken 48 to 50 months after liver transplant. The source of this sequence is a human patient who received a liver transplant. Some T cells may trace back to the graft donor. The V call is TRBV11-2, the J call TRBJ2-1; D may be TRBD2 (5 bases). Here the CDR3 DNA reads TGTGCCAGCAGCTTAGCGGGGTCGTTTTACGGTGAGCAGTTCTTC. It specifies CASSLAGSFYGEQFF.